The rows below give T cell receptor beta chains drawn from one sample of a study of graft-versus-host responses after intestinal transplantation. These receptors have no identified antigens. The assay was immunoSEQ multiplex PCR, and TCRdb's table has in-frame clones only and misses some. In the table there are more than 85,000 clones, 80% to 95% of which are singletons. The material sequenced was unstimulated CD8+ T cells sorted from spleen or lymph node cells, taken before intestinal transplant. The receptors were gathered from a human donor who received an intestinal transplant. The CDR3 runs from the conserved cysteine through the conserved F or W. A D gene is named only where the DNA matches it firmly. The size field is filled for only some rows; it gives once, few, many or a size class.

j_call	d_call	v_call	clone_size	cdr3_nt	cdr3_aa
TRBJ1-2	-	TRBV10-1	-	TGCGCCCGAGCGTCGCAGGGCTACACCTTC	CARASQGYTF
TRBJ1-1	TRBD1	TRBV19	once	TGTGCCAGTAGATCCGGGACAGTTGAAGCTTTCTTT	CASRSGTVEAFF
TRBJ2-7	-	TRBV28	-	TGTGCCAGCAGTTTAAGGTTTCGTGGAGGGACCAGCTTC	CASSLRFRGGTSF
TRBJ2-1	-	TRBV2	-	TGTGCCAGCAGTGGGACTTCCATTTTCTCCTACAATGAGCAGTTCTTC	CASSGTSIFSYNEQFF
TRBJ2-2	-	TRBV9	-	TGTGCCAGCAGCGGGAGCATGGGGAACACCGGGGAGCTGTTTTTT	CASSGSMGNTGELFF
TRBJ2-5	-	TRBV9	once	TGTGCCAGCAGCGCAGACGGTCGGCGTGGGACCCAGTACTTC	CASSADGRRGTQYF
TRBJ2-1	-	TRBV9	-	TGTGCCAGCAGCGTCGGGACACATGAGCAGTTCTTC	CASSVGTHEQFF
TRBJ1-3	-	TRBV9	-	TGTGCCAGCAGCCTTTACAGGGACGGGAACACCATATATTTT	CASSLYRDGNTIYF
TRBJ2-5	-	TRBV11-2	-	TGTGCCAGCAGCCTAATTACCGGGAACCAAGAGACCCAGTACTTC	CASSLITGNQETQYF
TRBJ2-5	-	TRBV27	-	TGTGCCAGCAGTTCCATGGGAGAGACCCAGTACTTC	CASSSMGETQYF
TRBJ2-7	-	TRBV6-1	-	TGTGCCAGCAGTGAATTTCCCCTCCTCTACGAGCAGTACTTC	CASSEFPLLYEQYF
TRBJ2-2	-	TRBV6-5	-	TGTGCCAGCAGTTACCAGGCCGGGGAGCTGTTTTTT	CASSYQAGELFF
TRBJ2-7	-	TRBV10-3	once	TGTGCCATCAGCCGGGACATATCGTCCGAGCAGTACTTC	CAISRDISSEQYF
TRBJ1-5	TRBD1	TRBV27	-	TGTGCCAGCAGTTTATACAGGGGGCCGTATCAGCCCCAGCATTTT	CASSLYRGPYQPQHF
TRBJ2-7	-	TRBV4-1	-	TGCGCCAGCAGCCCCCCCCAGGGGTTATACGAGCAGTACTTC	CASSPPQGLYEQYF
TRBJ2-3	TRBD2	TRBV2	-	TGTGCCAGCAAGGGCGGGAGGGGGGCAGATACGCAGTATTTT	CASKGGRGADTQYF
TRBJ2-1	TRBD1	TRBV28	-	TGTGCCAGCAGTCCGACAGGGAATGAGCAGTTCTTC	CASSPTGNEQFF
TRBJ1-3	-	TRBV9	-	TGTGCCAGCAGCGGACGGTTCAGAAACACCATATATTTT	CASSGRFRNTIYF